The rows below give T cell receptor beta chains drawn from one sample of a study of blood T cell repertoires in COVID-19. Clones were read by immunoSEQ multiplex PCR, and TCRdb kept only the in-frame ones, dropping some. The data hold roughly 150,000 clones, with around 85% observed a single time. Material: peripheral blood. The receptors derive from a human donor in a cohort sampled during active COVID-19. The CDR3 runs from the conserved cysteine through the conserved F or W. A D gene is named only where the DNA matches it firmly. A clone size is listed for some rows: how often the clone was seen (once, few, many), or a class if it is expanded.

NA | TRBJ2-6 | TRBD2 | TRBV5-1 | TGCGCCAGCGGGACTAGAGGCTCTGGGGCCAACGTCCTGACTTTC | CASGTRGSGANVLTF
once | TRBJ1-3 | NA | TRBV28 | TGTGCCAGCAGTTCCCCGGGACTGAACTCTGGAAACACCATATATTTT | CASSSPGLNSGNTIYF
once | TRBJ1-3 | TRBD1 | TRBV28 | TGTGCCAGCAGTTTCCCAATTGACAGGGGGGGAAACACCATATATTTT | CASSFPIDRGGNTIYF
NA | TRBJ2-7 | TRBD1 | TRBV5-1 | TGCGCCAGCAGCCTCTGGACAGGCGCGAACTACGAGCAGTACTTC | CASSLWTGANYEQYF
NA | TRBJ1-5 | NA | TRBV28 | TGTGCCAGCAGTTATTGGCAAGACAATCAGCCCCAGCATTTT | CASSYWQDNQPQHF
NA | TRBJ1-2 | TRBD1 | TRBV19 | TGTGCCAGTAGTATTCAGGGGGCGATCTATGGCTACACCTTC | CASSIQGAIYGYTF
NA | TRBJ2-7 | TRBD2 | TRBV27 | TGTGCCAGCAGTGTAGCGGGAGGATACTACGAGCAGTACTTC | CASSVAGGYYEQYF
few | TRBJ2-3 | NA | TRBV9 | TGTGCCAGCAGCCTCTCGTCTAGCACAGATACGCAGTATTTT | CASSLSSSTDTQYF
NA | TRBJ1-5 | NA | TRBV28 | TGTGCCAGCAGTTTGTCAGGGGCTCAGCCCCAGCATTTT | CASSLSGAQPQHF
NA | TRBJ2-3 | TRBD2 | TRBV20-1 | TGCAGTGCTAGTTTTGCGGGAGATGTGACAGATACGCAGTATTTT | CSASFAGDVTDTQYF
NA | TRBJ2-1 | TRBD2 | TRBV29-1 | TGCAGCGGCAAACTAGCGGGAGGTCCTTTAGGGAGGCAGTTCTTC | CSGKLAGGPLGRQFF
NA | TRBJ2-7 | TRBD2 | TRBV9 | TGTGCCAGCAGCGCCAAGGGTAGCGGGGTCTACGAGCAGTACTTC | CASSAKGSGVYEQYF
NA | TRBJ1-6 | NA | TRBV7-2 | TGTGCCAGCAGCTCCCCCTCTTCACCCCTCCACTTT | CASSSPSSPLHF
NA | TRBJ2-7 | NA | TRBV27 | TGTGCCAGCAGTTTGGGACACAAATACGAGCAGTACTTC | CASSLGHKYEQYF
NA | TRBJ1-6 | NA | TRBV30 | TGTGCCTGGAGTAGGGGTTGGACCGATAATTCACCCCTCCACTTT | CAWSRGWTDNSPLHF
few | TRBJ1-1 | NA | TRBV11-3 | TGTGCCAGCAGCCCTGGACAGTTCGACACTGAAGCTTTCTTT | CASSPGQFDTEAFF
NA | TRBJ2-5 | NA | TRBV4-2 | TGTGCCAGCAGCCAAGGGGAGGGGGGGGCGGGTGGCCAGTACTTC | CASSQGEGGAGGQYF
once | TRBJ1-6 | NA | TRBV19 | TGTGCCAGTAGTATAGCGGGGGTTGGGGCGAATTCACCCCTCCACTTT | CASSIAGVGANSPLHF
NA | TRBJ1-2 | NA | TRBV3-1/TRBV3-2 | TGTGCCAGCAGCCAAGTATCAGGGGCCTATGGCTACACCTTC | CASSQVSGAYGYTF
NA | TRBJ2-2 | NA | TRBV27 | TGTGCCAGCAGCCCCGTTGGCTGGGAGCTGAACACCGGGGAGCTGTTTTTT | CASSPVGWELNTGELFF
NA | TRBJ1-1 | NA | TRBV7-8 | TGTGCCAGCAGCCCGAGCTTAAACACTGAAGCTTTCTTT | CASSPSLNTEAFF